The present T cell receptor beta chain was sequenced within a study of T cell clonality in common variable immunodeficiency. Study-wide findings and caveats: CVID patient heterogeneity limited repertoire-clinical complication correlations. Compared with controls, CVID subjects had fewer shared TCRbeta clones. CVID subjects showed higher TCRbeta clonality than healthy controls. Common variable immunodeficiency TCR beta sequences reportedly had fewer deletions and N-nucleotide insertions.

This clone came up many times. Its antigen is still unknown. The read ends 3 residues before the CDR3 terminus; that terminus is restored from the germline J gene. This CDR3 region has 13 residues. Germline lookup yields CDR1 SGHNT and CDR2 YYREEE (reference sequence). Data came from immunoSEQ multiplex PCR; TCRdb stores just in-frame clones and leaves some out. The sample was found to contain some 39,000 clones, and every one recurs. The sample comprised peripheral blood mononuclear cells. This TCR came from a person aged 18 to 75 in good health. The chain carries TRBV5-4 and TRBJ1-1; 7 positions agree with TRBD1. The covered CDR3 bases are TGTGCCAGCAGCTTGAGGGGACAGACGAGA. Translating it yields CASSLRGQTR. The full-length CDR3 reads as CASSLRGQTRAFF.